This record concerns one T cell receptor (beta chain) sequence. The CDR3 runs to 12 residues. Trimming cost V 4 bases and J 5 bases, with 9 bases left between them. The V gene's germline CDR1 is SGHAT and CDR2 FQNNGV. Clones were sequenced by immunoSEQ multiplex PCR, and TCRdb holds only the in-frame ones, with some missing. The data hold 45,000 to 50,000 clones, with roughly nine tenths observed a single time. Time point described: late/post reinfection, 12 to 24 weeks after detection. TCR sequencing was done directly ex vivo on sorted cells, without expansion in vitro. People who inject drugs from Montreal's HEPCO study were the donors. The data belong to a study of memory CD8 T cells in hepatitis C reinfection. Background on the study: Reinfection meant HCV RNA positivity after two negatives ≥60 days apart.

The clonotype comes from a man younger than 35 with hepatitis C virus infection. The sequencing sample was made of naive CD8+ T cells sorted from blood. The chain joins TRBV11-2 to TRBJ2-7; D is perhaps TRBD2 (5 bases). CDR3 sequence: CASSSEGHEQYV. CDR3 in DNA: TGTGCCAGCAGCTCCGAGGGCCACGAGCAGTACGTC.